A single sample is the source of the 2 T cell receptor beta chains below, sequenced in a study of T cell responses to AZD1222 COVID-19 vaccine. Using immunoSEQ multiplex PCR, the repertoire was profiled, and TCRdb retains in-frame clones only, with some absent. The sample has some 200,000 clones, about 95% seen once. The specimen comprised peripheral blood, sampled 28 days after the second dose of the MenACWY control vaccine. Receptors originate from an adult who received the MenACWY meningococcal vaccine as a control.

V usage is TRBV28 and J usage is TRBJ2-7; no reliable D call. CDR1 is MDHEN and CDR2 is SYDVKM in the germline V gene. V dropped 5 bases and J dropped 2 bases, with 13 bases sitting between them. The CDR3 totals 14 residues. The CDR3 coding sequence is TGTGCCAGCAGTGAATCAGACAATACCTACGAGCAGTACTTC. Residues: CASSESDNTYEQYF.

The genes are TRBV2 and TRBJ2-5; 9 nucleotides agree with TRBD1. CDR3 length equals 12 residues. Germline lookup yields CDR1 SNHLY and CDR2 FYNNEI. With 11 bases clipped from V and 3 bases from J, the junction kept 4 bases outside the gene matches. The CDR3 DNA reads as TGTGCCTCAAGGGACAGGGAAGAGACCCAGTACTTC. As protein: CASRDREETQYF.